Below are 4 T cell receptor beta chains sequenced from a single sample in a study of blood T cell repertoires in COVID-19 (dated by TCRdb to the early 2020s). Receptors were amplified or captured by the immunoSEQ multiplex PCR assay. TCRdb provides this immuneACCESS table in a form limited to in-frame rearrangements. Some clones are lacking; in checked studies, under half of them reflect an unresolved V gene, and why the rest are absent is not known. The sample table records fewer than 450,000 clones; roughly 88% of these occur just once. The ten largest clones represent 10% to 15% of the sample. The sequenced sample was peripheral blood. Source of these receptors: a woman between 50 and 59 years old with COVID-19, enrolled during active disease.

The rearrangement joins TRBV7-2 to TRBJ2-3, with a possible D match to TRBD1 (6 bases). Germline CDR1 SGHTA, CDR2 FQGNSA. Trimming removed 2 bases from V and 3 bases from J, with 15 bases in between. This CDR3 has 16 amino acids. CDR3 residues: CASSLSGTRPTDTQYF. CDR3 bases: TGTGCCAGCAGCTTATCCGGGACAAGACCTACAGATACGCAGTATTTT.

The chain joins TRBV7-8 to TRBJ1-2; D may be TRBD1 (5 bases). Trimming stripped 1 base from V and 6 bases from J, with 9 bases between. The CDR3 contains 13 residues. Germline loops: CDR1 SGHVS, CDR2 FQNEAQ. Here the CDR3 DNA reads TGTGCCAGCAGCTTAGTTAGGGGCGATGGCTACACCTTC. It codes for CASSLVRGDGYTF.

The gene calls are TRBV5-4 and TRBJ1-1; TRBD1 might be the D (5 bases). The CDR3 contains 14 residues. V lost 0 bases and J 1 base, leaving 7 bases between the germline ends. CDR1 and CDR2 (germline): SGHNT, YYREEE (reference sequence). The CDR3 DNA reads TGTGCCAGCAGCTTGGGACAGTCGAACACTGAAGCTTTCTTT. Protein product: CASSLGQSNTEAFF.

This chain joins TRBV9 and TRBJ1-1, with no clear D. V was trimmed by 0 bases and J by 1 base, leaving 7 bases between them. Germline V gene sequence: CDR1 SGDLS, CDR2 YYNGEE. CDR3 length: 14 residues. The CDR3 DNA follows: TGTGCCAGCAGCGTAGGGGAGGGGAACACTGAAGCTTTCTTT. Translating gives CASSVGEGNTEAFF.